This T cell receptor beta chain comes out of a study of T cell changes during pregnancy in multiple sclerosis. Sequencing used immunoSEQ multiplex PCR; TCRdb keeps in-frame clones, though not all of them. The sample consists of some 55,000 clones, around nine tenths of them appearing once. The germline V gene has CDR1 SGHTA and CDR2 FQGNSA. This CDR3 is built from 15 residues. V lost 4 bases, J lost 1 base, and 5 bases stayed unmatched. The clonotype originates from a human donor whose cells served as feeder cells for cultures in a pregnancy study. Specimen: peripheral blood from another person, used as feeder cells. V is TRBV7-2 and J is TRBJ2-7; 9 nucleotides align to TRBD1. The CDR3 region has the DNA TGTGCCAGCAGCTATACCGGGACAGGGTCCTACGAGCAGTACTTC. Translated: CASSYTGTGSYEQYF.